Sequencing of this TCR beta chain was carried out in a study of T-cell reconstitution after alpha-beta-depleted transplantation in children. General study points: Newly generated T cells supplied most T-cell counts and diversity one year post-transplant. Reports say that about two months after transplant, the alpha-beta T cells came out of several hundred graft clones that had expanded.

V shed 2 bases and J shed 4 bases, with 11 bases lying between them. This CDR3 region has 14 residues. Germline values: CDR1 LNHDA, CDR2 SQIVND (reference sequence). This clonotype was picked up a small number of times. The antigen is undetermined. The authors prepared the TCRbeta library with unique molecular identifiers. TCRdb redid the calling of the PCR reads with MiXCR, one entry per CDR3 protein. The sample shows a few hundred thousand distinct CDR3 sequences, 27% of them seen only once. The V call is TRBV19, the J call TRBJ1-2; D not resolved. The sample was PBMCs, taken before TCRalphabeta/CD19-depleted stem cell transplant. The receptor was isolated from a boy under two years old with Wiskott-Aldrich syndrome, due to receive a stem cell transplant. The CDR3 sequence is CASSIKGSSYGYTF. The CDR3, as DNA: TGTGCCAGTAGTATAAAGGGCAGTTCCTATGGCTACACCTTC.